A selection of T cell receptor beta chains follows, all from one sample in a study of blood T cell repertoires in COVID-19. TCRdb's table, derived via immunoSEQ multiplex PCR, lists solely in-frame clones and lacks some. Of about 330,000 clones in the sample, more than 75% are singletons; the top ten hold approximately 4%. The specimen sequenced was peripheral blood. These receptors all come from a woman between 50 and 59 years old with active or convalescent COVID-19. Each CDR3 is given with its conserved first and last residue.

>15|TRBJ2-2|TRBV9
CASSVGGDRTGELFF
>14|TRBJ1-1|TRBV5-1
CASSPDRGRSEAFF
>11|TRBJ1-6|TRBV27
CASGLKGALHF
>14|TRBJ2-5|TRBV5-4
CASSLGGNQETQYF
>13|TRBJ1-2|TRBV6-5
CASWTEANYGYTF
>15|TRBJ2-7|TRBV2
CASSRDRGSRDEQYF
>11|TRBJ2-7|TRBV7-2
CASSPQLEQYF
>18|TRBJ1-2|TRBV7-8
CASRPAPGTGKSRHGYTF
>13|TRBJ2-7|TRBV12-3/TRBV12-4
CASSLGLAKEQYF
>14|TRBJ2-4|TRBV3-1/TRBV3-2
CASSLQGAKNIQYF
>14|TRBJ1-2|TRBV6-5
CASSSTRDRAGYTF
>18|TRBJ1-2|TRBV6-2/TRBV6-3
CASSFTTGTGIPNYGYTF
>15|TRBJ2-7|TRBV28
CASSSRGVGSYEQYF
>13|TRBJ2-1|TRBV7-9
CASTRGGRWEQFF
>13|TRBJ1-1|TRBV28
CASPGPKGAEAFF
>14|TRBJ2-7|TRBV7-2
CASTRTSGSYEQYF
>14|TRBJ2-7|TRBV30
CAWSQGHSLYEQYF
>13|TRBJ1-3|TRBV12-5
CASGLVREGAIYF
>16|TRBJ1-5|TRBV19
CASGGDRSFRNQPQHF
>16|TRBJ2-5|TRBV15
CATSRALAGVQETQYF
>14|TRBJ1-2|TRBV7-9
CASSTTGGNYGYTF
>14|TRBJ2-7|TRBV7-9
CASSLGGPSYEQYF
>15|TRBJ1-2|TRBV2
CASRTGWSGDYGYTF
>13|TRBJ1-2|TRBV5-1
CASSLGTTYGYTF
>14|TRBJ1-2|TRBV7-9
CASSLSQGPGGYTF